Listed below are T cell receptor beta chains from one sample, sequenced in a study of response to subunit inactivated influenza vaccine. TCRdb recomputed calls from the RT-PCR reads with MiXCR, one row per CDR3 protein. The repertoire holds about 480,000 distinct CDR3 sequences, with approximately 10% as singletons. The material was PBMCs from blood, obtained more than 35 days after vaccination. The source is a man in his fifties or sixties who received an inactivated influenza vaccine. Each CDR3 is given with its conserved first and last residue. D genes are given only for firm matches. Only part of the rows carry a size: once, few, many, or a class if the clone is expanded.

many	TRBV7-9	TRBJ2-3	NA	CASSLGFESSTDTQYF	TGTGCCAGCAGCTTAGGGTTCGAATCTAGCACAGATACGCAGTATTTT
few	TRBV7-6	TRBJ1-3	TRBD1	CASSARQGAGNTIYF	TGTGCCAGCAGCGCACGGCAGGGGGCTGGAAACACCATATATTTT
few	TRBV4-3	TRBJ1-4	NA	CASSQALFSGHFATNEKLFF	TGCGCCAGCAGCCAAGCCTTATTTTCGGGACACTTTGCAACTAATGAAAAACTGTTTTTT
NA	TRBV28	TRBJ1-1	NA	CASSLRHRGTEAFF	TGTGCCAGCAGTTTACGACACCGGGGGACTGAAGCTTTCTTT
NA	TRBV28	TRBJ2-5	NA	CASSFPGHETQYF	TGTGCCAGCAGTTTCCCAGGGCATGAGACCCAGTACTTC
few	TRBV20-1	TRBJ2-5	TRBD1	CSATGGPAQTQYF	TGCAGTGCGACAGGGGGCCCCGCACAGACCCAGTACTTC
few	TRBV9	TRBJ2-5	NA	CASSASGETQYF	TGTGCCAGCAGCGCCAGTGGGGAGACCCAGTACTTC
NA	TRBV6-2/TRBV6-3	TRBJ2-2	TRBD1	CASRRTGVTGELFF	TGTGCCAGCAGACGGACAGGGGTCACCGGGGAGCTGTTTTTT
many	TRBV5-1	TRBJ1-1	NA	CASSLAPWVTEAFF	TGCGCCAGCAGCTTAGCCCCCTGGGTTACTGAAGCTTTCTTT
many	TRBV12-3/TRBV12-4	TRBJ2-1	TRBD1	CASSSTGDSYNEQFF	TGTGCCAGCAGTTCTACAGGGGACTCCTACAATGAGCAGTTCTTC
many	TRBV28	TRBJ2-1	NA	CASSPPRRGVNEQFF	TGTGCCAGCAGCCCCCCTAGGCGCGGAGTCAATGAGCAGTTCTTC
many	TRBV5-1	TRBJ2-7	TRBD1	CASSSWDRLYEQYF	TGCGCCAGCAGCTCATGGGACAGACTCTACGAGCAGTACTTC
few	TRBV6-1	TRBJ1-5	TRBD1	CASSSGWGQGSNQPQHF	TGTGCCAGCTCCTCTGGATGGGGACAGGGGAGCAATCAGCCCCAGCATTTT
many	TRBV6-1	TRBJ2-3	TRBD2	CASSRTSVPDTDTQYF	TGTGCCAGCAGTCGAACTAGCGTCCCTGACACAGATACGCAGTATTTT
NA	TRBV5-6	TRBJ2-1	TRBD2	CASSPVERERGNEQFF	TGTGCCAGCAGCCCGGTGGAGCGGGAGAGGGGGAATGAGCAGTTCTTC
few	TRBV6-5	TRBJ1-1	NA	CASSYGGTMNTEAFF	TGTGCCAGCAGTTACGGAGGGACTATGAACACTGAAGCTTTCTTT
NA	TRBV7-2	TRBJ2-1	TRBD2	CASSLAGTSGGSEQFF	TGTGCCAGCAGCTTAGCGGGGACTAGCGGGGGCAGCGAGCAGTTCTTC
NA	TRBV28	TRBJ2-5	TRBD2	CASSQRDVEETQYF	TGTGCCAGCAGTCAGCGGGATGTAGAAGAGACCCAGTACTTC
NA	TRBV12-3/TRBV12-4	TRBJ1-2	NA	CASSLDSLHGYTF	TGTGCCAGCAGCCTCGACAGCTTACATGGCTACACCTTC
NA	TRBV7-9	TRBJ2-7	TRBD1	CASSPGQGFSYEQYF	TGTGCCAGCAGCCCGGGACAGGGATTTTCCTACGAGCAGTACTTC
few	TRBV4-3	TRBJ2-3	TRBD2	CASSPGLAGGGTDTQYF	TGCGCCAGCAGCCCGGGACTAGCGGGCGGTGGAACAGATACGCAGTATTTT
NA	TRBV5-1	TRBJ2-7	TRBD2	CASRLAGGYEQYF	TGCGCCAGTCGACTAGCGGGAGGCTACGAGCAGTACTTC
NA	TRBV2	TRBJ2-7	TRBD2	CASSEIGLAGNEQYF	TGTGCCAGCAGTGAAATCGGTCTAGCGGGGAACGAGCAGTACTTC
NA	TRBV11-2	TRBJ2-3	TRBD2	CASTLGLGGTTDTQYF	TGTGCCAGCACCCTAGGGCTGGGGGGGACCACAGATACGCAGTATTTT
few	TRBV10-3	TRBJ2-3	NA	CAISESEEADTQYF	TGTGCCATCAGTGAGTCGGAGGAGGCAGATACGCAGTATTTT
few	TRBV28	TRBJ2-5	TRBD2	CASSLGGVAGVLETQYF	TGTGCCAGCAGTCTGGGGGGGGTAGCGGGAGTCTTAGAGACCCAGTACTTC
NA	TRBV7-9	TRBJ2-3	NA	CASSARSGVTDTQYF	TGTGCCAGCAGCGCCCGGTCGGGCGTCACAGATACGCAGTATTTT
few	TRBV5-1	TRBJ2-2	NA	CASSLGAEVPGELFF	TGCGCCAGCAGCTTGGGTGCAGAGGTGCCCGGGGAGCTGTTTTTT
NA	TRBV12-3/TRBV12-4	TRBJ2-3	TRBD2	CASSDLPGLGTDTQYF	TGTGCCAGCAGCGACCTCCCGGGACTAGGGACAGATACGCAGTATTTT